The entry below gives a single T cell receptor (beta chain) sequence along with its context. There is no known antigen for this receptor. Per-nucleotide qualities are absent, and no much larger clonotype sits a single base away. The CDR3 runs 15 amino acids, cysteine and phenylalanine included. Only the CDR3 region is kept as DNA, spanning 45 bases read in frame from base 1. V drops 0 bases and J drops 1 base, leaving 11 bases in between. The germline V gene provides CDR1 SGHRS and CDR2 YFSETQ. The data were taken from a study of regulatory and conventional T cells in breast cancer (dated by TCRdb to the mid-2010s). Library preparation used PCR. TCRdb records Illumina MiSeq as the sequencer. TCRdb took the public reads, trimmed them with fastp at Q25, ran MiXCR for clone calling and kept in-frame beta chains. Here each entry gathers all rows of one CDR3 protein and keeps the most common genes and DNA. This sample is represented by 15,000 to 20,000 distinct CDR3 sequences; around 30% of them were singletons. The ten largest clones represent approximately 1.6% of the sample.

Sample: conventional T cells from blood. The clonotype originates from a female donor in good health. The sequence joins TRBV5-1 to TRBJ2-7; a confident D gene designation cannot be given. The encoded CDR3 is CASSLEGRHSYEQYF. In nucleotides, the sequence is TGCGCCAGCAGCTTGGAAGGCCGACATTCCTACGAGCAGTACTTC.